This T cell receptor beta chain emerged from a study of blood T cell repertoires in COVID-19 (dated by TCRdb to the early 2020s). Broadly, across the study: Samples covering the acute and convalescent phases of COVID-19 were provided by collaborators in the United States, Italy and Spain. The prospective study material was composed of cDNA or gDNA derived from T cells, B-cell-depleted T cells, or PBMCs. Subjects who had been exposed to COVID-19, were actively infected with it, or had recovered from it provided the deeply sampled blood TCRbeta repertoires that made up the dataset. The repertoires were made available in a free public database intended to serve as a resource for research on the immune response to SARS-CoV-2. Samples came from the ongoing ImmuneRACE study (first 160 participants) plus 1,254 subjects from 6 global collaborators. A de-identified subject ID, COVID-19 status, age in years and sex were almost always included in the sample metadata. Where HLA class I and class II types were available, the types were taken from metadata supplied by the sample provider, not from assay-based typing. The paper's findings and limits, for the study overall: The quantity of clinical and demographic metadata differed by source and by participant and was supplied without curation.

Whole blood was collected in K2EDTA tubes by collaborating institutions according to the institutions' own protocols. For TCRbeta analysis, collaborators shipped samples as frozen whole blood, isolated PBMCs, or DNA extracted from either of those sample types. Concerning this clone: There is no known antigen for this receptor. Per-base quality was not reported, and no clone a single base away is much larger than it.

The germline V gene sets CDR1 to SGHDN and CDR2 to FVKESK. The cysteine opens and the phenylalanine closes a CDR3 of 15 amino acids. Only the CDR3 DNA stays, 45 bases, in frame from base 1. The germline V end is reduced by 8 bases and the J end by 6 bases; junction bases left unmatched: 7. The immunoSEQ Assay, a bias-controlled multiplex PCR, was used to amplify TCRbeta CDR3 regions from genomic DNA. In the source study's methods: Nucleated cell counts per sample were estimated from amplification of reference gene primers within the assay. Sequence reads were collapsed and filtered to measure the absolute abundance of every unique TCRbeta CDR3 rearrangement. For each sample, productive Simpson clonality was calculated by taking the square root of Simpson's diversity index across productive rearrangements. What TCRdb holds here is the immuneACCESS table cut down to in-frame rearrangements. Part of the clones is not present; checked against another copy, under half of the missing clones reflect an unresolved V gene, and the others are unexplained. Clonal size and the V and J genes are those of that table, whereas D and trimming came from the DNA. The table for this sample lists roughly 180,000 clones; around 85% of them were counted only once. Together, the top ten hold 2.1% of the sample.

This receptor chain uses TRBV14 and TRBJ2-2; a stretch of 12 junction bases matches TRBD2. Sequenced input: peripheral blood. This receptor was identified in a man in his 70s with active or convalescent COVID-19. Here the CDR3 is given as CASSRTSGAAGELFF. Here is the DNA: TGTGCCAGCTCCCGGACTAGCGGGGCGGCCGGGGAGCTGTTTTTT.